The T cell receptor beta chain described here comes from a study of identical twins. The CDR3 length is 15 residues. Germline V gene data show CDR1 as SGHRS and CDR2 as YFSETQ. TCRdb re-called the 5' RACE reads through MiXCR, storing one row per CDR3 protein. This table holds under 800,000 distinct CDR3 sequences, approximately 21% found once. On this clonotype: At one end the junction does not follow the germline gene, possibly because of a read error.

The same sample was also studied in work on T cells expressing NK-cell markers. This second study says: In sorted CD3+CD56+NKG2C+, CD3+CD56+NKG2C- and CD3+CD56-NKG2C+ T cells, TCR beta repertoires were obtained. The study sequenced eight donors, seven HCMV-seropositive and one seronegative. The share of CD8+ T cells held by dominant NKG2C+ clonotypes was about 1.0-8% in over 5 donors.

The sample was PBMCs. The chain couples TRBV5-1 to TRBJ2-5, with 10 bases that match TRBD1. The TCR comes from a woman younger than 35 in good health. CDR3 residues: CASSLGDRGQETQYF. The CDR3 coding sequence is TGTGCCAGCAGCTTGGGGGACAGGGGACAAGAGACCCAGTACTTC.